Listed below are T cell receptor beta chains from one sample, sequenced in a study of blood T cell repertoires in COVID-19. Here immunoSEQ multiplex PCR was the method, and the copy in TCRdb shows in-frame clones only, minus some. The sample includes just over 650,000 clones, around 89% seen only once; the top ten take 0.2% to 0.3%. The sequencing input was peripheral blood. These TCRs come from a young woman with acute or convalescent COVID-19. The CDR3 runs from the conserved cysteine through the conserved F or W. The D gene is left open where the match is weak. Only part of the rows carry a size: once, few, many, or a class if the clone is expanded.

D: -; J: TRBJ1-5; size: -; V: TRBV6-5; CDR3: CASSSGGPRQPQHF; DNA: TGTGCCAGCAGTTCCGGGGGGCCGAGGCAGCCCCAGCATTTT
D: TRBD1; J: TRBJ1-2; size: -; V: TRBV5-1; CDR3: CASSVTGGRGYGYTF; DNA: TGCGCCAGCAGCGTGACAGGGGGCAGAGGCTATGGCTACACCTTC
D: TRBD1; J: TRBJ1-1; size: -; V: TRBV3-1/TRBV3-2; CDR3: CASSPGGIEAFF; DNA: TGTGCCAGCAGCCCAGGGGGGATTGAAGCTTTCTTT
D: TRBD1; J: TRBJ2-3; size: -; V: TRBV6-5; CDR3: CASSQGQGRDTQYF; DNA: TGTGCCAGCAGCCAAGGACAGGGCCGAGATACGCAGTATTTT
D: -; J: TRBJ1-2; size: -; V: TRBV6-5; CDR3: CASSQLTGMDYGYTF; DNA: TGTGCCAGCAGCCAATTGACAGGTATGGACTATGGCTACACCTTC
D: -; J: TRBJ2-1; size: few; V: TRBV6-2/TRBV6-3; CDR3: CASSPRGAQYDEQFF; DNA: TGTGCCAGCAGCCCGCGCGGGGCCCAGTACGATGAGCAGTTCTTC
D: -; J: TRBJ2-7; size: -; V: TRBV27; CDR3: CASRLAWGPYEQYF; DNA: TGTGCCAGCAGGCTAGCCTGGGGGCCCTACGAGCAGTACTTC
D: TRBD2; J: TRBJ2-3; size: -; V: TRBV10-2; CDR3: CASSETSGVDTQYF; DNA: TGCGCCAGCAGTGAGACTAGCGGGGTTGATACGCAGTATTTT
D: TRBD2; J: TRBJ2-5; size: -; V: TRBV7-2; CDR3: CASSLPGGETQYF; DNA: TGTGCCAGCAGCCTACCGGGGGGGGAGACCCAGTACTTC
D: -; J: TRBJ1-1; size: -; V: TRBV18; CDR3: CASSSGGEGTEAFF; DNA: TGTGCCAGCTCATCCGGGGGGGAGGGCACTGAAGCTTTCTTT
D: TRBD2; J: TRBJ2-3; size: -; V: TRBV6-4; CDR3: CASSGLAGGTDTQYF; DNA: TGTGCCAGCAGTGGACTAGCGGGGGGTACAGATACGCAGTATTTT
D: -; J: TRBJ1-2; size: -; V: TRBV11-2; CDR3: CASSLSGWGGGYTF; DNA: TGTGCCAGCAGCTTGTCTGGGTGGGGAGGGGGCTACACCTTC
D: -; J: TRBJ2-4; size: -; V: TRBV14; CDR3: CASSPDRSIQYF; DNA: TGTGCCAGCAGCCCCGACAGGTCCATTCAGTACTTC
D: TRBD1; J: TRBJ1-3; size: -; V: TRBV25-1; CDR3: CASTGGYGNTIYF; DNA: TGTGCCAGCACAGGGGGCTATGGAAACACCATATATTTT
D: -; J: TRBJ1-6; size: -; V: TRBV19; CDR3: CASSTRGYYNDSPLHF; DNA: TGTGCCAGTAGTACCAGGGGTTACTATAATGATTCACCCCTCCACTTT
D: -; J: TRBJ2-3; size: -; V: TRBV13; CDR3: CASSSTGDTQYF; DNA: TGTGCCAGCAGCTCCACGGGAGATACGCAGTATTTT
D: -; J: TRBJ2-3; size: -; V: TRBV12-5; CDR3: CASGRQATTDTQYF; DNA: TGTGCTAGTGGTCGACAGGCTACCACAGATACGCAGTATTTT
D: -; J: TRBJ1-4; size: -; V: TRBV19; CDR3: CASSIGDEKLFF; DNA: TGTGCCAGTAGTATAGGAGATGAAAAACTGTTTTTT
D: TRBD1; J: TRBJ1-6; size: -; V: TRBV7-6; CDR3: CASSLGPTGGNNSPLHF; DNA: TGTGCCAGCAGCTTGGGCCCGACAGGGGGTAATAATTCACCCCTCCACTTT
D: -; J: TRBJ2-3; size: -; V: TRBV18; CDR3: CASSPSRDTQYF; DNA: TGTGCCAGCTCACCGTCCCGGGATACGCAGTATTTT
D: -; J: TRBJ2-7; size: -; V: TRBV9; CDR3: CASSVGRPLPYEQYF; DNA: TGTGCCAGCAGCGTAGGTCGCCCACTGCCCTACGAGCAGTACTTC
D: TRBD2; J: TRBJ2-7; size: -; V: TRBV7-9; CDR3: CASSSKLAGDFYEQYF; DNA: TGTGCCAGCAGCTCTAAACTAGCGGGGGACTTCTACGAGCAGTACTTC
D: -; J: TRBJ2-7; size: -; V: TRBV5-6; CDR3: CASSPYGYEQYF; DNA: TGTGCCAGCAGCCCCTACGGTTACGAGCAGTACTTC
D: -; J: TRBJ1-6; size: -; V: TRBV5-6; CDR3: CASSWAGEYDNSPLHF; DNA: TGTGCCAGCAGCTGGGCTGGCGAGTATGATAATTCACCCCTCCACTTT
D: TRBD1; J: TRBJ1-2; size: -; V: TRBV14; CDR3: CASKPGQGNYGYTF; DNA: TGTGCCAGCAAGCCGGGACAGGGGAACTATGGCTACACCTTC
D: -; J: TRBJ1-4; size: -; V: TRBV7-2; CDR3: CASSRGGKVEKLFF; DNA: TGTGCCAGCAGCCGGGGGGGAAAGGTTGAAAAACTGTTTTTT